This TCR beta chain emerged from a study of control samples from healthy donors and cancer patients. Sequencing was performed with immunoSEQ multiplex PCR; in TCRdb, only in-frame clones are kept and a portion is missing. This table holds about 140,000 clones, about 90% found once. Trimming took off 0 bases at V and 1 base at J, with 6 bases between the two ends. Germline V CDR1 and CDR2: SGHVS, FQNEAQ. The CDR3 is made up of 15 amino acids. The sequence derives from a man between 18 and 35 years old in good health. Sequencing was performed on blood. The V gene is TRBV7-8, the J gene TRBJ2-2; no firm D call. CDR3 DNA: TGTGCCAGCAGCTTAGCGGCCAGGAACACCGGGGAGCTGTTTTTT. Its protein product is CASSLAARNTGELFF.